The 5 T cell receptor beta chains below were found in one sample sequenced in a study of Ad26.COV2.S vaccination and SARS-CoV-2 variants. As for treatment: roughly 19 received Ad26.COV2.S at low or high dose, single or two shots; about 5 received placebo; per-sample allocation not given. Samples analyzed were those drawn on day 63 after the first vaccine or placebo injection. Data came from immunoSEQ multiplex PCR; TCRdb stores just in-frame clones and leaves some out. The sample includes fewer than 400,000 clones, about 86% of them seen just once. The sequencing here drew on peripheral blood, taken in a trial of Ad26.COV2.S vaccine versus placebo. The receptors here all came from a person aged 18-65 years who received the Ad26.COV2.S COVID-19 vaccine or a placebo.

This rearrangement joins TRBV2 to TRBJ2-4; no firm D call. Looked up from germline, CDR1 is SNHLY and CDR2 is FYNNEI. Trimming left V 7 bases short and J 0 bases short, with 10 bases between. The CDR3 has 14 residues. In DNA form, the CDR3 reads TGTGCCAGCAACCCCGAAGTAGCCAAAAACATTCAGTACTTC. It is translated as CASNPEVAKNIQYF.

V and J are TRBV7-8 and TRBJ2-2; D gene unclear. Trimming cost V 5 bases and J 4 bases, with 5 bases left between them. Germline V gene sequence: CDR1 SGHVS, CDR2 FQNEAQ. The CDR3 has 12 amino acids. The CDR3 DNA follows: TGTGCCAGCAGCCAACCCACCGGGGAGCTGTTTTTT. This codes for CASSQPTGELFF. Full variable domain (remainder filled in from reference TRBV7-8 and TRBJ2-2): GAGVSQSPRYKVAKRGQDVALRCDPISGHVSLFWYQQALGQGPEFLTYFQNEAQLDKSGLPSDRFFAERPEGSVSTLKIQRTQQEDSAVYLCASSQPTGELFFGEGSRLTVL.

The table lists this clone with a few counts. The chain links TRBV30 to TRBJ1-3, with D uncertain. CDR3 size: 14 residues. Germline assignment: CDR1 GTSNPN and CDR2 SVGIG (reference sequence). Trimming removed 3 bases from V and 2 bases from J, with 11 bases in between. DNA for the CDR3: TGTGCCTGGAGCGCAACCCCAGCTGGAAACACCATATATTTT. Residues: CAWSATPAGNTIYF.

CDR3 in DNA: TGCGCCAGCAGCCAAGGAAGAGGGTGGGGGGGGACAGATACGCAGTATTTT. Protein sequence: CASSQGRGWGGTDTQYF. This sequence joins TRBV4-3 and TRBJ2-3; TRBD2 agrees at 7 bases. The CDR3 extends over 17 amino acids. Looked up from germline, CDR1 is LGHNA and CDR2 is YSLEER. Trimming cost V 1 base and J 3 bases; bases outside gene matches: 10.

In this sample, this clone turned up a few times. J is TRBJ1-1 and V is TRBV5-4; D is possibly TRBD1 (5 bases). The CDR3 contains 17 residues. Germline V gives CDR1 SGHNT, CDR2 YYREEE (reference sequence). Between the trimmed V and J ends, which lost 4 bases and 1 base, there was a span of 20 bases. The CDR3 DNA reads as TGTGCCAGCAGCCCGATGGTCCGGGACTCGAGGAACACTGAAGCTTTCTTT. Translation: CASSPMVRDSRNTEAFF. Combining the CDR3 with reference TRBV5-4 and TRBJ1-1 gives the whole variable domain ETGVTQSPTHLIKTRGQQVTLRCSSQSGHNTVSWYQQALGQGPQFIFQYYREEENGRGNFPPRFSGLQFPNYSSELNVNALELDDSALYLCASSPMVRDSRNTEAFFGQGTRLTVV.